This is a list of T cell receptor beta chains from one sample in a study of PD-1 blockade in classical Hodgkin lymphoma. Assay: immunoSEQ multiplex PCR; the TCRdb copy retains only in-frame clones and omits some. This repertoire shows 9,900 or so clones, 75% to 80% found once; its top ten account for 25%. The sequencing used peripheral blood mononuclear cells (PBMCs), collected at baseline. These receptors were obtained from a human donor with classical Hodgkin lymphoma. CDR3s include the opening cysteine and the closing phenylalanine or tryptophan. The D gene is left open where the match is weak. Where a row states a size, it is once, few, many or the class of an expanded clone; other rows omit it.

TRBD2	.	TRBV2	TRBJ2-3	TGTGCCAGCAGTGAAAGCGGGAACCCAGATACGCAGTATTTT	CASSESGNPDTQYF
TRBD1	.	TRBV13	TRBJ2-1	TGTGCCAGCAGCTTAGAGGGGACAGACTCCTACAATGAGCAGTTCTTC	CASSLEGTDSYNEQFF
TRBD1	.	TRBV28	TRBJ1-4	TGTGCCAGCAGTTTTCGAGGACAGGCCATTGAAAAACTGTTTTTT	CASSFRGQAIEKLFF
.	.	TRBV7-8	TRBJ1-5	TGTGCCAGCAGCTTAACGTGGATCGGTGGGCCAGAAAGAGGTGGCAATCAGCCCCAGCATTTT	CASSLTWIGGPERGGNQPQHF
.	.	TRBV7-9	TRBJ2-7	TGTGCCAGCAGCTTAGTAGGCACCAGGGGTAACGAGCAGTACTTC	CASSLVGTRGNEQYF
TRBD1	once	TRBV7-2	TRBJ2-7	TGTGCCAGCAGCCCTCGGGCAGGGGGCGGCTCCTACGAGCAGTACTTC	CASSPRAGGGSYEQYF
.	few	TRBV2	TRBJ2-1	TGTGCCAGCAGGCCGACCCCGCTAGAGAGTCTGATCAATGAGCAGTTCTTC	CASRPTPLESLINEQFF
.	.	TRBV5-1	TRBJ2-2	TGCGCCAGCAGCTTCATCGGGGACCTTACAGTGCGAACCGGGGACCTGTTTTTT	CASSFIGDLTVRTGDLFF
TRBD1	few	TRBV5-5	TRBJ1-4	TGTGCCAGCAGACACCACCGGGACAGGGGAAATGAAAAACTGTTTTTT	CASRHHRDRGNEKLFF
.	.	TRBV11-2	TRBJ2-2	TGTGCCAGCAGCACTAGAGGAGGCGGGGAGCTGTTTTTT	CASSTRGGGELFF
.	few	TRBV28	TRBJ2-7	TGTGCCAGCAGTTTTGGGGGGGGCCGGGCCTACGAGCAGTACTTC	CASSFGGGRAYEQYF
.	.	TRBV28	TRBJ1-1	TGTGCCAGCAGTTTTGGTAGCGTTGAAGCTTTCTTT	CASSFGSVEAFF
.	.	TRBV6-5	TRBJ2-7	TGTGCCAGCAGCCTTACTCGTACAGGGTCGGGCGAGCAGTACTTC	CASSLTRTGSGEQYF
TRBD2	.	TRBV18	TRBJ2-1	TGTGCCAGCTCATCTGGCCGGGGACTAGCGGGTTCGAGCTCCTACAATGAGCAGTTCTTC	CASSSGRGLAGSSSYNEQFF
.	once	TRBV7-9	TRBJ2-7	TGTGCCAGCAGCTCAGAAACAGGGAGGGTCGACGAGCAGTACTTC	CASSSETGRVDEQYF
.	few	TRBV27	TRBJ2-1	TGTGCCAGCAGTTTAGGGGCGGGAACATACAATGAGCAGTTCTTC	CASSLGAGTYNEQFF
.	.	TRBV19	TRBJ2-7	TGTGCCAGTAGTGGAGGGCCGTGGCAGGAGCAGTACTTC	CASSGGPWQEQYF
.	.	TRBV4-1	TRBJ2-3	TGCGCCAGCAGCCAAGAAACCAAGCTGCCCACTAGGTGGGCAGATACGCAGTATTTT	CASSQETKLPTRWADTQYF
.	once	TRBV18	TRBJ2-1	TGTGCCAGCCTAAAGAGAAACAATGAGCAGTTCTTC	CASLKRNNEQFF
.	.	TRBV5-1	TRBJ1-4	TGCGCCAGCAGCTTGGCGGGCCCCGGGAGCGAAAAACTGTTTTTT	CASSLAGPGSEKLFF
.	few	TRBV2	TRBJ2-2	TGTGCTTTCGTCCCTCAGGGGGGGTGGAACACCGGGGAGCTGTTTTTT	CAFVPQGGWNTGELFF
.	few	TRBV12-1	TRBJ1-5	TGTGCCAGCAGTCCTCCGGCTCCAAATCAGCCCCAGCATTTT	CASSPPAPNQPQHF
TRBD2	.	TRBV27	TRBJ2-2	TGTGCCAGCGGTAGGCTAGCGGCAACGAACACCGGGGAGCTGTTTTTT	CASGRLAATNTGELFF
.	.	TRBV27	TRBJ2-7	TGTGCCAGCAGGGACTTCTCCTACGAGCAGTACTTC	CASRDFSYEQYF
.	.	TRBV19	TRBJ1-4	TGTGCCAGTAGTATAAACAGGGCTGAAAAACTGTTTTTT	CASSINRAEKLFF
.	once	TRBV25-1	TRBJ1-5	TGTGCCAGCAGTGAATTGGGTGGAGGAGGCCAGCATTTT	CASSELGGGGQHF
TRBD2	.	TRBV14	TRBJ2-7	TGTGCCAGCAGCCAGTTTACTAGCGGGAGGACCGACTACGAGCAGTACTTC	CASSQFTSGRTDYEQYF
TRBD1	.	TRBV29-1	TRBJ1-1	TGCAGCGGGGACAGGGGAAACACTGAAGCTTTCTTT	CSGDRGNTEAFF
.	.	TRBV15	TRBJ1-4	TGTGCCACCAGCAGAGACCAGTATGAAAAACTGTTTTTT	CATSRDQYEKLFF
.	.	TRBV18	TRBJ1-2	TGTGCCAGCTCTCAAGGTGCTCAGGGACCAATTAATGGCTACACCTTC	CASSQGAQGPINGYTF